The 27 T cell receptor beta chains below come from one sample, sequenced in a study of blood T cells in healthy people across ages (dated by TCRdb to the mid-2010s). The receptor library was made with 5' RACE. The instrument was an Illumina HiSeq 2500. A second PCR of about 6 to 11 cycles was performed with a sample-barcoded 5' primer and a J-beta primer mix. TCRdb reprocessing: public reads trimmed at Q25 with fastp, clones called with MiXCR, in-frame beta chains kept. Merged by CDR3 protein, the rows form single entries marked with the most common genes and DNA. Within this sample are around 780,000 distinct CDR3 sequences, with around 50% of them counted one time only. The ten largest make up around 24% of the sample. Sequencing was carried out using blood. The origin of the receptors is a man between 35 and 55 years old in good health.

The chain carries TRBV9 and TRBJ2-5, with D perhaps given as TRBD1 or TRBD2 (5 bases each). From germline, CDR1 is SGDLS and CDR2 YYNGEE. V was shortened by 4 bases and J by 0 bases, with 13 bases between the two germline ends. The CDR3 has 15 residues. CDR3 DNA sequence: TGTGCCAGCAGCTCTGACGGGGCCAACCAAGAGACCCAGTACTTC. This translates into CASSSDGANQETQYF.

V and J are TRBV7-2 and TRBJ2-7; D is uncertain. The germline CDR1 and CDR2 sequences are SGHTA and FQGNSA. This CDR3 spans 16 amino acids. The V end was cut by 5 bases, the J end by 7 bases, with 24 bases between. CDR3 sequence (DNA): TGTGCCAGCAGCGTCGGCCTAGTGCAAGGCCTTCGTGAGCAGTACTTC. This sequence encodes CASSVGLVQGLREQYF. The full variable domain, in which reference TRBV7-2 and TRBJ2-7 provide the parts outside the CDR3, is GAGVSQSPSNKVTEKGKDVELRCDPISGHTALYWYRQSLGQGLEFLIYFQGNSAPDKSGLPSDRFSAERTGGSVSTLTIQRTQQEDSAVYLCASSVGLVQGLREQYFGPGTRLTVT.

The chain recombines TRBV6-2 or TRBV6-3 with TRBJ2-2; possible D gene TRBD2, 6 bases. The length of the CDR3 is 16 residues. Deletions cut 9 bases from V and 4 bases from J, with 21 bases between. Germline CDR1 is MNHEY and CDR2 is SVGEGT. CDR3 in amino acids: CASKGGPFVSTGELFF. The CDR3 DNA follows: TGTGCCAGTAAAGGAGGGCCCTTCGTGAGCACCGGGGAGCTGTTTTTT.

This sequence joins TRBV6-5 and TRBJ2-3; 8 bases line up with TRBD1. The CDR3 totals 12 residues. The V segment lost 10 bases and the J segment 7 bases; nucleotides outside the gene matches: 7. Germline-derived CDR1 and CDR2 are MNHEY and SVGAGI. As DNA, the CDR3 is TGTGCCACCGGGACAGGTTCACATACGCAGTATTTT. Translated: CATGTGSHTQYF.

CDR3 nucleotide sequence: TGTGCCAGCAGCCAAGTGTTGGGAAACACCATATATTTT. The encoded protein is CASSQVLGNTIYF. The chain links TRBV3-1 to TRBJ1-3; D gene unclear. V lost 1 base, J lost 4 bases, and 5 bases lay in between. The CDR3 sequence is 13 residues long. The V gene's germline CDR1 is LGHDT and CDR2 YNNKEL (reference sequence).

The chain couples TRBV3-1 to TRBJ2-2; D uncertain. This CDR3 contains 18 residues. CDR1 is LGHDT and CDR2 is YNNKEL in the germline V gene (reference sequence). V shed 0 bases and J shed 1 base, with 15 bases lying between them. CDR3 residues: CASSQDAFRKGNTGELFF. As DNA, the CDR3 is TGTGCCAGCAGCCAAGATGCTTTCCGGAAGGGGAACACCGGGGAGCTGTTTTTT.

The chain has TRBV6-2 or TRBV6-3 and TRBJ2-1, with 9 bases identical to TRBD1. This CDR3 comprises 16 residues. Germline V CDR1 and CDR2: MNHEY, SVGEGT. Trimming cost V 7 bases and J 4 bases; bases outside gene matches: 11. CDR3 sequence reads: CASKLKRGQGYNEQFF. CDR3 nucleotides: TGTGCCAGCAAACTCAAACGGGGACAGGGATACAATGAGCAGTTCTTC.

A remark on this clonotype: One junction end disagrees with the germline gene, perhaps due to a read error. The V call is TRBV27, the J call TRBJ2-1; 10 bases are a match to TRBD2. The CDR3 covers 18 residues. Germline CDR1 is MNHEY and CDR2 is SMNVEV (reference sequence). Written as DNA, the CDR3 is TGCGCCAGCAGTCTTCTACTAGCGGGACAAACGGGGTACAATGAGCAGTTCTTC. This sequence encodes CASSLLLAGQTGYNEQFF.

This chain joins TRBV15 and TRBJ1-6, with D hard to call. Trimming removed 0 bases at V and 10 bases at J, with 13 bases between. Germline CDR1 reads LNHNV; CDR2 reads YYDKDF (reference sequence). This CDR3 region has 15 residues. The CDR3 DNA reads TGTGCCACCAGCAGAGATCGGAACAGTGGATCACCCCTCCACTTT. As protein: CATSRDRNSGSPLHF.

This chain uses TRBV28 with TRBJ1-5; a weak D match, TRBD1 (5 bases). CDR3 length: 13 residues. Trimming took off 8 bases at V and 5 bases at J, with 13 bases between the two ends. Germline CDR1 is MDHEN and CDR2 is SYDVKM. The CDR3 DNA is TGTGCCAGCCGGGGGAGACAGCATCAGCCCCAGCATTTT. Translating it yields CASRGRQHQPQHF.

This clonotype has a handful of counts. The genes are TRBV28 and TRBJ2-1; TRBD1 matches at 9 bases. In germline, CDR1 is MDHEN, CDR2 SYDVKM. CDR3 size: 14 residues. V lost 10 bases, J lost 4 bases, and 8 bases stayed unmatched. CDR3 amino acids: CAISGQGYYNEQFF. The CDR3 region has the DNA TGTGCCATTTCGGGACAGGGATATTACAATGAGCAGTTCTTC.

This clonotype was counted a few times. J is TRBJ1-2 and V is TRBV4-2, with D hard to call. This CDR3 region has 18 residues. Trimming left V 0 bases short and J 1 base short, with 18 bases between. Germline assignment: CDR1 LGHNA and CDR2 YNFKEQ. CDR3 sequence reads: CASSQDLRIARYNYGYTF. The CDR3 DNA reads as TGTGCCAGCAGCCAAGATTTAAGGATTGCCCGGTATAACTATGGCTACACCTTC.

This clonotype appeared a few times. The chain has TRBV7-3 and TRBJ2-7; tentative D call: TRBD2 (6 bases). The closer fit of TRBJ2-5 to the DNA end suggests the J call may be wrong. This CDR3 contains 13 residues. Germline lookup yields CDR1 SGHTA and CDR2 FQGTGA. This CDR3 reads CASSKKGRETQYF. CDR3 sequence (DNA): TGTGCCAGCAGCAAAAAGGGGAGGGAGACCCAGTACTTC.

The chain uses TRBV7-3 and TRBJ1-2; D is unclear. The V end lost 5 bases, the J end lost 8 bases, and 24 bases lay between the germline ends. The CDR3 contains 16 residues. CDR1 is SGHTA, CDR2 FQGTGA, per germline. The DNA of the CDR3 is TGTGCCAGCAGCCCAGCGGGCCAGACCTCATTGGGGGGCTACACCTTC. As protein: CASSPAGQTSLGGYTF.

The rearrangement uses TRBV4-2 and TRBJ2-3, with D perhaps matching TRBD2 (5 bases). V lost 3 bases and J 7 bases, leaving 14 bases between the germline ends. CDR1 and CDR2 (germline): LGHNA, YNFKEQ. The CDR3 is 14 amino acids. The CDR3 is CASSQLPGVYTQYF. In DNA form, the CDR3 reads TGTGCCAGCAGCCAGCTCCCCGGGGTTTATACGCAGTATTTT.

The CDR3 region has the DNA TGCAGTGCTCATGTCGGATACACAGATACGCAGTATTTT. This translates into CSAHVGYTDTQYF. V usage is TRBV20-1 and J usage is TRBJ2-3; D not resolved. V lost 5 bases, J lost 2 bases, and 11 bases lay in between. The CDR3 is 13 amino acids. Looked up from germline, CDR1 is DFQATT and CDR2 is SNEGSKA (reference sequence).

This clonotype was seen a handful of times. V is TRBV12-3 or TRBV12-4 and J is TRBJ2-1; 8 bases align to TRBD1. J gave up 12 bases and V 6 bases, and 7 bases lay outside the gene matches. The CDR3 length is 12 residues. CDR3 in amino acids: CASRDRVGGQFF. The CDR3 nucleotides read TGTGCCAGCAGGGACAGGGTCGGAGGGCAGTTCTTC.

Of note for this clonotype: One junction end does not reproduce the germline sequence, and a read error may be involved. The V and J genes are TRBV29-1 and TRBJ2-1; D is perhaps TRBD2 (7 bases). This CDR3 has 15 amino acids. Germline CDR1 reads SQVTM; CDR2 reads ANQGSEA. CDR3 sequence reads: CSAQGGGQIYNVQFF. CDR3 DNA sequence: TGCAGCGCTCAGGGAGGGGGACAAATCTACAATGTGCAGTTCTTC.

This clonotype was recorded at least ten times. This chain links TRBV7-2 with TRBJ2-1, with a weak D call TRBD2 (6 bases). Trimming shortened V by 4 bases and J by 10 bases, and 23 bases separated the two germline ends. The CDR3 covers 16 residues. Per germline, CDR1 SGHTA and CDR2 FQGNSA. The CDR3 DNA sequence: TGTGCCAGCAGCTGGGGACGGCCGGTCTCAGCGGGCGAGCAGTTCTTC. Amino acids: CASSWGRPVSAGEQFF.

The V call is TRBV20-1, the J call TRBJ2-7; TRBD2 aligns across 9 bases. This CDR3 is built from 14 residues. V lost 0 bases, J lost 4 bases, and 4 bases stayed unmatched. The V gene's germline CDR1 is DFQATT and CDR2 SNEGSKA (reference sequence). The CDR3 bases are TGCAGTGCTAGAGATGCAGCGGGAGGATACGAGCAGTACTTC. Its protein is CSARDAAGGYEQYF.

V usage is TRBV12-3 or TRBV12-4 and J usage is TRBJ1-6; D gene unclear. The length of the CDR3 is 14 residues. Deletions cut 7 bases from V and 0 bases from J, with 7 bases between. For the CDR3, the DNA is TGTGCCAGCAAGGCGAGCTCCTATAATTCACCCCTCCACTTT. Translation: CASKASSYNSPLHF.

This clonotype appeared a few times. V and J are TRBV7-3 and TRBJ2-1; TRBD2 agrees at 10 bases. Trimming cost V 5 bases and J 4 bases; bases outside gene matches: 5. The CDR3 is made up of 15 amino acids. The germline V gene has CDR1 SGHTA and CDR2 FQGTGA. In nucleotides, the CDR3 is TGTGCCAGCAGCGCAGCGGGAGGGCAATACAATGAGCAGTTCTTC. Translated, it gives CASSAAGGQYNEQFF.

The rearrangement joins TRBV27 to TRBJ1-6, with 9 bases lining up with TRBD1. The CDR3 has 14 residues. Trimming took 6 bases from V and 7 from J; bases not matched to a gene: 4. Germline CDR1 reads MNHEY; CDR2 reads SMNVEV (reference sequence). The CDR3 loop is CASRIDRGNSPLHF. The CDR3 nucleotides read TGTGCCAGCAGGATTGACAGGGGGAATTCACCCCTCCACTTT.

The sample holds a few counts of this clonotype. Written as DNA, the CDR3 is TGTGCCAGTCGCAGGGAGACGGATGGCTACACCTTC. It translates to CASRRETDGYTF. The chain is built from TRBV25-1 and TRBJ1-2; the D gene is possibly TRBD1 (5 bases). Trimming cost V 9 bases and J 6 bases, with 14 bases left between them. This CDR3 comprises 12 residues. Germline V gives CDR1 MGHDK, CDR2 SYGVNS.

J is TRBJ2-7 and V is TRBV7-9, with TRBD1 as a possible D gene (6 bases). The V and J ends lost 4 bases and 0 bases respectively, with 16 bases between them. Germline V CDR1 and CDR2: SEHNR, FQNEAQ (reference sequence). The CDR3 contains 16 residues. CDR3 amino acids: CASSSRAGAYSYEQYF. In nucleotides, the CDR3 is TGTGCCAGCAGCTCCCGAGCAGGGGCGTACTCCTACGAGCAGTACTTC.

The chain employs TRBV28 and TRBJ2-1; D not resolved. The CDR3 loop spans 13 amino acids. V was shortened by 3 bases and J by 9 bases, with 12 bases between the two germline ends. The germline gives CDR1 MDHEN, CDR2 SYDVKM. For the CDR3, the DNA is TGTGCCAGCAGTTTTTCCCCTCCTGGTGAGCAGTTCTTC. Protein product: CASSFSPPGEQFF.

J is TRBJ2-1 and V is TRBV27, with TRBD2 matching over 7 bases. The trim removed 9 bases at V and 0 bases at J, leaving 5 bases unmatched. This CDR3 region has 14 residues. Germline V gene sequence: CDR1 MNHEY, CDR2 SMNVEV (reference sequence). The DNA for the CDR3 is TGTGCCAGTTGTGGGGGGGGCTCCTACAATGAGCAGTTCTTC. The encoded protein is CASCGGGSYNEQFF.